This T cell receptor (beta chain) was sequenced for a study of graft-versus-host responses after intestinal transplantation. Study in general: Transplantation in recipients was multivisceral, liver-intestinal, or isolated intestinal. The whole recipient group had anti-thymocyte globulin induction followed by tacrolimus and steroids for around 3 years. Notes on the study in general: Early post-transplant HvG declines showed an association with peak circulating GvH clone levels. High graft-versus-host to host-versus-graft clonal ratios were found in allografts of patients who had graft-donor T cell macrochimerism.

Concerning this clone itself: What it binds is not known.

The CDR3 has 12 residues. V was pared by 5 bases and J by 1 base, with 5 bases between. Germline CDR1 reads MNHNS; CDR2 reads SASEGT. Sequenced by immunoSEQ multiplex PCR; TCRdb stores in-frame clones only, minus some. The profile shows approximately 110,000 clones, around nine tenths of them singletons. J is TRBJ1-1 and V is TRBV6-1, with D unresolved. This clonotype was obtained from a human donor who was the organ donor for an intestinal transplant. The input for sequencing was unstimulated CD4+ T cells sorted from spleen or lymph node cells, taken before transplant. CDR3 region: CASSRGNTEAFF. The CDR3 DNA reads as TGTGCCAGCAGTCGGGGGAACACTGAAGCTTTCTTT.